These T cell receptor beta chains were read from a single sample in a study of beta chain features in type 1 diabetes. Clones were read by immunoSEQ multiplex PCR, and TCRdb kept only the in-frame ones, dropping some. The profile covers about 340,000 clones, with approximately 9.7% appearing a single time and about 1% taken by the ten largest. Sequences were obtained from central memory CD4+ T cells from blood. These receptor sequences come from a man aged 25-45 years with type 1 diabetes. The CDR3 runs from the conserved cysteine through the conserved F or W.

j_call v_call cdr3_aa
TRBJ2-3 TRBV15 CATSRDYNVAGESTDTQYF
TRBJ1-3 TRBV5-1 CASSLDPRGSGNTIYF
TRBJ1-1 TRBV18 CASSRQGVEAFF
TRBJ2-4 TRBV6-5 CASSGQGLRLAYF
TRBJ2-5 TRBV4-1 CASSQDSGETQYF
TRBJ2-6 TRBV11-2 CASSLSANSGANVLTF
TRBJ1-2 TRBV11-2 CASSATGVNYGYTF
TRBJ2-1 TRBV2 CATWDTYSYNEQFF
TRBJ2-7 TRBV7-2 CASSPNSEQYF
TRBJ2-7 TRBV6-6 CASSHSGTDSYEQYF
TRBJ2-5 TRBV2 CASSVGTQYF
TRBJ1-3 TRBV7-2 CAILTGGGNTIYF
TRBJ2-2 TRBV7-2 CASSLKGADTGELFF
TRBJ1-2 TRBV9 CASSTGTGNNYGYTF
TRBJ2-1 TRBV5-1 CASSLAGQGHNEQFF
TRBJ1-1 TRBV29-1 CSVGSRVNTEAFF
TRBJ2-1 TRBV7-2 CASSLSAGALDEQFF
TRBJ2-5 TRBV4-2 CASSSRAGETQYF
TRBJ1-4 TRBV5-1 CASSPAETNEKLFF
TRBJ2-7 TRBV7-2 CASSSPAGAISYEQYF
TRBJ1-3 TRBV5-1 CASSLDGTGNTIYF
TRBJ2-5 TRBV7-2 CASSFSGGETQYF
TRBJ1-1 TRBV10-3 CATQKQGNTEAFF
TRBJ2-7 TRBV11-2 CASSLSRQGSNEQYF
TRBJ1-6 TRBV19 CASQELSSYNSPLHF
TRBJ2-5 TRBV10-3 CAISDVGGVQETQYF
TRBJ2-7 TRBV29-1 CSADRQAPYEQYF
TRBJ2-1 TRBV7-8 CASSPGWTGGNEQFF
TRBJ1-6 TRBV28 CASSLRGPTGPYNSPLHF
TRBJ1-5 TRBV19 CASSSMRVDNQPQHF
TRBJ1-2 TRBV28 CASSFARAPDGYTF
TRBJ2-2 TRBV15 CATSRDRTGGRRELFF
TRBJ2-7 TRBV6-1 CASSLGRYEQYF
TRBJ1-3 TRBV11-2 CASSLTTASSSGNTIYF
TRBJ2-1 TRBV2 CASSRTSGSYNEQFF
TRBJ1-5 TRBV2 CASGEDRAHQPQHF
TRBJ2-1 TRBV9 CASSVSPGGYNEQFF
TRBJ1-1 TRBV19 CASSAPGRGSTEAFF
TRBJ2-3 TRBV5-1 CASSLDAASTDTQYF
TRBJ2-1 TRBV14 CASSPTGDVYNEQFF
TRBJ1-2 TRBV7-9 CASRLPKRGGAYGYTF
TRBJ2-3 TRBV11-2 CASSREIAGTDTQYF
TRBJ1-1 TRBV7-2 CASSIRAETEAFF
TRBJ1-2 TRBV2 CASRDSSNYGYTF
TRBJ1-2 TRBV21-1 CASSKSPTGVGGYTF
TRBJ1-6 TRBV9 CASSPDYISGVNSPLHF
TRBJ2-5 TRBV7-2 CASSLGTAQETQYF
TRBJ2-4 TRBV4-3 CASSQDLGFRAKNIQYF
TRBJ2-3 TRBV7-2 CASSLAVPASLGGGFTDTQYF
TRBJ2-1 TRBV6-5 CASSDIAGGYNEQFF
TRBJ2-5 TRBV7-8 CASRTSFAGKIGGETQYF
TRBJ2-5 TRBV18 CASSPILQAQETQYF
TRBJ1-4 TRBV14 CASSQGVIGGGEKLFF
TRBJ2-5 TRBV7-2 CASSSSFETQYF
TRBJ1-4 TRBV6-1 CASSDGPGTGSEEKLFF